This T cell receptor (beta chain) emerged from a study of identical twins. The CDR3 has 14 amino acids. V was clipped by 3 bases and J by 1 base, with 10 bases between them. From germline, CDR1 is SGHDT and CDR2 YYEEEE. TCRdb re-analysed the 5' RACE reads in MiXCR, keeping a single row per CDR3 protein. Of about 720,000 distinct CDR3 sequences detected, 15% to 20% appear once; the ten largest clones hold under 15%. This sample also belongs to another study, concerning T cells expressing NK-cell markers. This second study notes: Just one sequenced donor of eight was HCMV-seronegative, while seven were seropositive.

Sequenced input: PBMCs. The chain links TRBV5-6 to TRBJ1-2; D may be TRBD1 (5 bases). This TCR derives from a woman under 30 in good health. DNA for the CDR3: TGTGCCAGCAGCTGGGACTCACTTAACTATGGCTACACCTTC. Translating gives CASSWDSLNYGYTF.